This T cell receptor (beta chain) was observed in a study of blood T cell repertoires in COVID-19. Looked up from germline, CDR1 is SGHRS and CDR2 is YFSETQ. V shed 2 bases and J shed 0 bases, with 11 bases lying between them. CDR3 size: 16 residues. Assay used: immunoSEQ multiplex PCR; TCRdb lists only in-frame clones, some missing. Of approximately 79,000 clones in the sample, 84% were seen once. The chain recombines TRBV5-1 with TRBJ2-2, with D possibly being TRBD2 (5 bases). The TCR comes from a woman aged 45-59 years with acute or convalescent COVID-19. Material: peripheral blood. CDR3 residues: CASSFNQDSNTGELFF. The CDR3 bases are TGCGCCAGCAGCTTCAACCAGGACTCGAACACCGGGGAGCTGTTTTTT.